This T cell receptor (beta chain) was found in a study of T cells after yellow fever vaccination. Study background: Low-cell-number fractions underwent preparation using SMART-Seq v4 Ultra Low Input.

Comment on this clonotype: The antigen remains unidentified.

Per germline, CDR1 KGHSH and CDR2 LQKENI. There are 14 residues in the CDR3. Trimming removed 2 bases at V and 5 bases at J, with 12 bases between. Whole-study findings and limits: A large majority of primary-vaccination clones showed up again after the booster (roughly 95% CD4, almost 90% CD8). Abundant clonotypes from the bulk population could have been carried over as contaminants into FACS-sorted repertoires.

As TCR cDNA was made by 5'RACE template switching, a universal primer site and UMIs were added. MiXCR, run by TCRdb on the 5' RACE reads, gives a single entry per CDR3 protein. The sample records around 310,000 distinct CDR3 sequences, 8.7% being singletons. The sample was PBMCs, taken on the day of the first yellow fever vaccination. This chain links TRBV18 with TRBJ1-1; D gene ambiguous. This TCR was sampled from a man between 18 and 29 years old who received the YFV17D yellow fever vaccine. The CDR3 spells CASSPGNQKTEAFF. CDR3 DNA: TGTGCCAGCTCACCAGGGAACCAAAAGACTGAAGCTTTCTTT.